Listed here are 19 T cell receptor beta chains from one sample, sequenced in a study of a mutant IDH1 vaccine in newly diagnosed glioma. These receptors have no known antigen. Data came from immunoSEQ multiplex PCR; TCRdb stores just in-frame clones and leaves some out. The sample records roughly 120,000 clones, around three quarters being singletons. Time point indicated: week 11, during vaccination. A single vaccine dose contained 300 ug of mutant IDH1 20-mer peptide, and topical imiquimod was used with it. The source was PBMCs, collected from a glioma patient whose treatment included an IDH1 peptide vaccine. These receptors all stem from a man aged 40-55 years with glioma.

This clone has a single count. The chain employs TRBV5-1 and TRBJ2-5; D may be TRBD2 (6 bases). V lost 0 bases and J 3 bases, leaving 9 bases between the germline ends. CDR1 and CDR2 from the germline V gene are SGHRS and YFSETQ. This CDR3 is built from 14 residues. CDR3 sequence reads: CASSLEGGKETQYF. DNA of the CDR3: TGCGCCAGCAGCTTGGAGGGCGGGAAAGAGACCCAGTACTTC.

The DNA of the CDR3 is TGTGCCAGCAGCCCGGCCCTAGCGGGAGGGCCGGGTATCTACGAGCAGTACTTC. As protein: CASSPALAGGPGIYEQYF. The J gene is TRBJ2-7, the V gene TRBV4-2; 12 bases fit TRBD2. The CDR3 loop spans 18 amino acids. Germline trimming cut 4 bases from V and 3 bases from J; bases unmatched to any gene: 13. Germline V gives CDR1 LGHNA, CDR2 YNFKEQ.

The V and J genes are TRBV5-6 and TRBJ2-7, with D perhaps being TRBD1 or TRBD2 (5 bases each). The CDR3 runs 14 residues. The V end lost 1 base, the J end lost 2 bases, and 10 bases lay between the germline ends. Germline CDR1 reads SGHDT; CDR2 reads YYEEEE. DNA of the CDR3: TGTGCCAGCAGCTTGAAGGGGCGGGCCTACGAGCAGTACTTC. Protein: CASSLKGRAYEQYF.

The chain combines TRBV5-6 with TRBJ2-5; D may be TRBD2 (5 bases). The length of the CDR3 is 14 residues. In germline, CDR1 is SGHDT, CDR2 YYEEEE. Trimming took 4 bases from V and 6 from J, leaving 16 bases between them. The CDR3 spells CASSLRGLRKTQYF. DNA of the CDR3: TGTGCCAGCAGCCTAAGAGGGCTTAGGAAGACCCAGTACTTC.

This clone appeared a single time. The gene calls are TRBV6-5 and TRBJ1-2; 7 bases fit TRBD1. After removal of 5 bases from V and 6 bases from J, the junction contained 6 bases not matched to a gene. Per germline, CDR1 MNHEY and CDR2 SVGAGI. The CDR3 loop spans 13 amino acids. The CDR3 sequence: CASSDREGDGYTF. The CDR3 bases are TGTGCCAGCAGTGACAGGGAGGGTGATGGCTACACCTTC.

The chain employs TRBV7-8 and TRBJ2-3; TRBD2 matches at 8 bases. In germline, CDR1 is SGHVS, CDR2 FQNEAQ. The CDR3 is made up of 14 amino acids. The junction had 3 bases not matched to a gene; V was cut back by 6 bases and J by 1 base. The CDR3 here is CASRSGGGTDTQYF. The CDR3 DNA sequence: TGTGCCAGCAGGTCCGGGGGGGGCACAGATACGCAGTATTTT.

The rearrangement joins TRBV5-1 to TRBJ2-3; no firm D call. CDR1 is SGHRS and CDR2 is YFSETQ in the germline V gene. Trimming took 5 bases from V and 5 from J, leaving 15 bases between them. This CDR3 has 14 residues. CDR3 protein: CASRRPGFRDTQYF. CDR3 sequence (DNA): TGCGCCAGCAGGAGGCCCGGGTTTAGAGATACGCAGTATTTT.

V and J are TRBV4-1 and TRBJ2-4; 8 bases agree with TRBD2. After removal of 8 bases from V and 3 bases from J, the junction contained 3 bases not matched to a gene. CDR3 length: 13 amino acids. The germline V gene encodes CDR1 MGHRA and CDR2 YSYEKL. CDR3 loop: CASGSGSKNIQYF. CDR3 DNA sequence: TGCGCCAGCGGCAGCGGGAGCAAAAACATTCAGTACTTC.

There are a few counts of this clone. V is TRBV18 and J is TRBJ1-3; D is ambiguous. The CDR3 runs 16 residues. V was trimmed by 2 bases and J by 0 bases, leaving 11 bases between them. CDR1 and CDR2 (germline): KGHSH, LQKENI. Here the CDR3 reads CASSPDGTYSGNTIYF. CDR3 sequence (DNA): TGTGCCAGCTCACCAGACGGCACCTACTCTGGAAACACCATATATTTT.

The chain recombines TRBV7-2 with TRBJ1-3, with 9 nucleotides matching TRBD1. The germline V gene encodes CDR1 SGHTA and CDR2 FQGNSA. V gave up 4 bases and J gave up 3 bases; unmatched junction bases: 4. There are 15 residues in the CDR3. The CDR3 DNA is TGTGCCAGCAGCTACACAGGGGGCTTTGGAAACACCATATATTTT. This encodes CASSYTGGFGNTIYF. The full variable domain, its missing parts supplied by reference TRBV7-2 and TRBJ1-3, is GAGVSQSPSNKVTEKGKDVELRCDPISGHTALYWYRQSLGQGLEFLIYFQGNSAPDKSGLPSDRFSAERTGGSVSTLTIQRTQQEDSAVYLCASSYTGGFGNTIYFGEGSWLTVV.

This clone has only one observation. The chain couples TRBV5-1 to TRBJ2-7; 7 bases match TRBD1. CDR1 SGHRS and CDR2 YFSETQ come from the germline V gene. CDR3 size: 13 residues. V lost 4 bases, J lost 5 bases, and 6 bases stayed unmatched. CDR3 in amino acids: CASSTQGTDEQYF. The CDR3 nucleotides read TGCGCCAGCAGCACACAGGGGACCGACGAGCAGTACTTC.

The chain recombines TRBV11-3 with TRBJ2-3; D may be TRBD2 (6 bases). CDR3 length equals 14 residues. The germline gives CDR1 SGHNT, CDR2 YENEEA. V was pared by 5 bases and J by 3 bases, with 12 bases between. Here the CDR3 DNA reads TGTGCCAGCAGCCCCCGGGGGAAAACAGATACGCAGTATTTT. This translates into CASSPRGKTDTQYF.

As DNA, the CDR3 is TGTGCCAGCAGCACAGGGGGTAGTTCGATTGGCTACACCTTC. Amino acid sequence: CASSTGGSSIGYTF. The rearrangement uses TRBV11-3 and TRBJ1-2; 8 nucleotides match TRBD1. There are 14 residues in the CDR3. Per germline, CDR1 SGHNT and CDR2 YENEEA. Trimming removed 5 bases from V and 7 bases from J; junction bases left unmatched: 9. The full variable domain, in which reference TRBV11-3 and TRBJ1-2 provide the parts outside the CDR3, is EAGVVQSPRYKIIEKKQPVAFWCNPISGHNTLYWYLQNLGQGPELLIRYENEEAVDDSQLPKDRFSAERLKGVDSTLKIQPAELGDSAVYLCASSTGGSSIGYTFGSGTRLTVV.

The V gene is TRBV7-3, the J gene TRBJ2-3; tentatively, D is TRBD2 (6 bases). This CDR3 region has 15 residues. V was trimmed by 5 bases and J by 1 base, leaving 13 bases between them. Germline CDR1 SGHTA, CDR2 FQGTGA. DNA of the CDR3: TGTGCCAGCAGCGCATCTAGCGTACGCACAGATACGCAGTATTTT. Translating it yields CASSASSVRTDTQYF.

J is TRBJ2-7 and V is TRBV25-1; D possibly corresponds to TRBD1 (5 bases). The V end lost 6 bases, the J end lost 6 bases, and 9 bases lay between the germline ends. CDR3 length: 11 amino acids. CDR1 is MGHDK, CDR2 SYGVNS, per germline. The CDR3 region is CASSRALEQYF. CDR3 in DNA: TGTGCCAGCAGCAGGGCCCTCGAGCAGTACTTC.

The CDR3 reads CASRLSAGTGGTEAFF. As DNA, the CDR3 is TGTGCCAGTAGGCTTTCCGCCGGGACAGGGGGCACTGAAGCTTTCTTT. This chain joins TRBV19 and TRBJ1-1; 11 nucleotides match TRBD1. The trim removed 6 bases at V and 4 bases at J, leaving 10 bases unmatched. This CDR3 is built from 16 residues. Looked up from germline, CDR1 is LNHDA and CDR2 is SQIVND (reference sequence).

The CDR3 loop reads CASSLGGQAGFGYTF. The CDR3 DNA reads as TGTGCCAGCAGCTTAGGGGGACAGGCCGGCTTTGGCTACACCTTC. J is TRBJ1-2 and V is TRBV13; 8 bases fit TRBD1. From germline, CDR1 is PRHDT and CDR2 FYEKMQ (reference sequence). With V trimmed by 0 bases and J by 7 bases, 7 bases remained unmatched. This CDR3 region has 15 residues.

This chain links TRBV28 with TRBJ2-7; 9 nucleotides match TRBD1. This CDR3 spans 14 amino acids. V lost 5 bases and J lost 2; bases outside the gene matches: 4. CDR1 and CDR2 (germline): MDHEN, SYDVKM. As DNA, the CDR3 is TGTGCCAGCAGTACCGGACAGGGGACCTACGAGCAGTACTTC. Translation: CASSTGQGTYEQYF.

This clone was counted a few times. The J gene is TRBJ1-1, the V gene TRBV5-1; no firm D call. The CDR3 runs 13 residues. Trimming removed 0 bases from V and 5 bases from J, with 8 bases in between. The V gene's germline CDR1 is SGHRS and CDR2 YFSETQ. This chain's CDR3 is CASSLESWTEAFF. The CDR3 DNA follows: TGCGCCAGCAGCTTGGAATCTTGGACTGAAGCTTTCTTT.